This T cell receptor (beta chain) originates from a study of blood T cell repertoires in COVID-19. For the study at large: Samples representing acute and convalescent COVID-19 were sourced from the United States, Italy and Spain.

This clone was detected only a few times. Germline lookup yields CDR1 MNHEY and CDR2 SMNVEV (reference sequence). The CDR3 runs to 14 residues. Deletions cut 2 bases from V and 6 bases from J, with 8 bases between. Clones were read by immunoSEQ multiplex PCR, and TCRdb kept only the in-frame ones, dropping some. The sample has about 70,000 clones; 90% are singletons. Sequencing input: peripheral blood. This TCR was sampled from a human donor in a cohort sampled during active COVID-19. The rearrangement joins TRBV27 to TRBJ1-6, with D possibly matching TRBD1 (6 bases). CDR3 region: CASSLARGNSPLHF. In DNA, the CDR3 is TGTGCCAGCAGTTTAGCCAGGGGTAATTCACCCCTCCACTTT.